Presented here are 10 T cell receptor beta chains from one specimen sequenced in a study of blood T cell repertoires in COVID-19. The method was immunoSEQ multiplex PCR; TCRdb's version includes in-frame clones alone and lacks a portion of them. The table lists about 220,000 clones, 75% to 90% of them singletons. Input material: PBMCs or T cells enriched from blood (not recorded which). The receptors shown here come from a woman in her late teens or twenties in a cohort exposed to, infected with or recovered from COVID-19 (not recorded which).

The chain has TRBV25-1 and TRBJ2-3; maybe TRBD2 (6 bases). CDR3 size: 15 residues. Trimming took 3 bases from V and 4 from J, leaving 14 bases between them. Germline V lookup: CDR1 MGHDK, CDR2 SYGVNS. Here the CDR3 reads CASSERWGEADTQYF. The DNA for the CDR3 is TGTGCCAGCAGTGAGAGGTGGGGGGAGGCAGATACGCAGTATTTT. Based on the CDR3 plus reference TRBV25-1 and TRBJ2-3, the full variable domain is EADIYQTPRYLVIGTGKKITLECSQTMGHDKMYWYQQDPGMELHLIHYSYGVNSTEKGDLSSESTVSRIRTEHFPLTLESARPSHTSQYLCASSERWGEADTQYFGPGTRLTVL.

The rearrangement joins TRBV19 to TRBJ1-4; no definite D call. V was clipped by 6 bases and J by 0 bases, with 20 bases between them. The CDR3 spans 18 residues. CDR1 is LNHDA, CDR2 SQIVND, per germline (reference sequence). CDR3 DNA sequence: TGTGCCAGTAGCCAATTTCGGCCGAGTAGCGCAACTAATGAAAAACTGTTTTTT. This encodes CASSQFRPSSATNEKLFF.

The genes are TRBV27 and TRBJ2-3; 9 positions match TRBD2. Germline V gene lookup returns CDR1 MNHEY and CDR2 SMNVEV (reference sequence). The CDR3 spans 17 residues. V was clipped by 6 bases and J by 2 bases; unmatched bases: 12. The CDR3 coding sequence is TGTGCCAGCAGACAAAATCCGGGACTAGCCGCCACAGATACGCAGTATTTT. Its protein product is CASRQNPGLAATDTQYF.

This rearrangement joins TRBV10-2 to TRBJ1-1; D is perhaps TRBD1 (5 bases). CDR3 length equals 14 residues. V lost 6 bases and J 1 base, leaving 12 bases between the germline ends. The V gene's germline CDR1 is WSHSY and CDR2 SAAADI. The CDR3 sequence: CASRGGAKNTEAFF. The CDR3 DNA reads as TGCGCCAGCAGGGGAGGGGCGAAGAACACTGAAGCTTTCTTT.

V gene TRBV14 combines with J gene TRBJ2-1; tentative D call: TRBD2 (5 bases). Trimming took off 4 bases at V and 0 bases at J, with 13 bases between the two ends. The CDR3 runs 16 residues. CDR1 and CDR2 (germline): SGHDN, FVKESK. In DNA, the CDR3 is TGTGCCAGCAGCCCCGCCCCGGGGATCTCCTACAATGAGCAGTTCTTC. This translates into CASSPAPGISYNEQFF.

DNA for the CDR3: TGTGCCAGCAGTCCCACTAGCGGGTATACCGACAATGAGCAGTTCTTC. It yields the protein CASSPTSGYTDNEQFF. The chain joins TRBV2 to TRBJ2-1, with 9 positions matching TRBD2. CDR1 is SNHLY, CDR2 FYNNEI, per germline. With V trimmed by 5 bases and J by 5 bases, 10 bases remained unmatched. CDR3 length equals 16 residues.

The rearrangement uses TRBV2 and TRBJ1-6; D may be TRBD1 (5 bases). V shed 2 bases and J shed 7 bases, with 12 bases lying between them. The CDR3 totals 15 residues. From germline, CDR1 is SNHLY and CDR2 FYNNEI. CDR3 bases: TGTGCCAGCAGTGAAATGCAGGGTTGGAATTCACCCCTCCACTTT. Translating gives CASSEMQGWNSPLHF.

The chain combines TRBV9 with TRBJ2-7; possible D gene TRBD2, 6 bases. Trimming left V 3 bases short and J 6 bases short, with 16 bases between. The CDR3 length is 14 residues. Germline-derived CDR1 and CDR2 are SGDLS and YYNGEE. The CDR3 is CASSASTGVGEQYF. For the CDR3, the DNA is TGTGCCAGCAGCGCCTCCACGGGGGTTGGCGAGCAGTACTTC.

The V call is TRBV19, the J call TRBJ1-5; possible D gene TRBD1, 6 bases. This CDR3 region has 15 residues. CDR1 LNHDA and CDR2 SQIVND come from the germline V gene (reference sequence). The V gene lost 0 bases and the J gene lost 6 bases, with 12 bases spanning the gap. The CDR3 protein is CASSIEGRGSQPQHF. DNA for the CDR3: TGTGCCAGTAGTATAGAGGGCAGGGGTAGTCAGCCCCAGCATTTT.

The rearrangement uses TRBV11-3 and TRBJ1-2; 7 bases are shared with TRBD1. V was pared by 0 bases and J by 13 bases, with 11 bases of the junction left unmatched. The germline V gene encodes CDR1 SGHNT and CDR2 YENEEA. The CDR3 has 14 amino acids. CDR3 DNA: TGTGCCAGCAGCTTAGATCAAGGAGGGGGCGCTTCCACCTTC. This codes for CASSLDQGGGASTF. The whole variable domain, filled in from reference TRBV11-3 and TRBJ1-2, reads EAGVVQSPRYKIIEKKQPVAFWCNPISGHNTLYWYLQNLGQGPELLIRYENEEAVDDSQLPKDRFSAERLKGVDSTLKIQPAELGDSAVYLCASSLDQGGGASTFGSGTRLTVV.